There are many counts of the clone carrying this TCR beta chain. Germline CDR1 and CDR2: SGHTA and FQGNSA. The CDR3 contains 17 residues. Trimming shortened V by 8 bases and J by 4 bases, and 23 bases separated the two germline ends. This sample is part of a study of T-cell reconstitution after alpha-beta-depleted transplantation in children. Unique molecular identifiers were used to barcode this TCRbeta library. TCRdb called the PCR reads again in MiXCR, with one record for every CDR3 protein. Among 100,000 or so distinct CDR3 sequences listed, approximately 12% were seen once. V gene TRBV7-2 combines with J gene TRBJ2-2; tentatively, D is TRBD2 (6 bases). This TCR came from a human donor who donated a stem cell graft to a child with inherited bone marrow failure. The source was PBMCs from the stem cell graft donor, collected from the stem cell graft. DNA for the CDR3: TGTGCCAGCGCGTCCCTGGGTGGGATCGGGGGCACCGGGGAGCTGTTTTTT. Protein product: CASASLGGIGGTGELFF. Looking up the rest from reference TRBV7-2 and TRBJ2-2 gives the full variable domain: GAGVSQSPSNKVTEKGKDVELRCDPISGHTALYWYRQSLGQGLEFLIYFQGNSAPDKSGLPSDRFSAERTGGSVSTLTIQRTQQEDSAVYLCASASLGGIGGTGELFFGEGSRLTVL.